This T cell receptor beta chain appears in the sequencing data of a study of beta chain features in type 1 diabetes. Sort purity for all populations was recorded as exceeding 98%. The entirety of the isolated RNA underwent reverse transcription, so expressed TCRB transcripts were sequenced. Assay used: immunoSEQ multiplex PCR; TCRdb lists only in-frame clones, some missing. The sample lists 25,000 to 30,000 clones, around 60% occurring once. Note on this clone: Its antigen is as yet unknown.

Whole-study results and caveats: The cDNA sequencing approach could over-represent high-TCR-expressing cells. People with Type 1 diabetes carried modestly yet significantly shorter TCRB CDR3s in all four CD4+ subsets. Whether HLA type influences TCRB rearrangement remained unresolved here. Insertions were fewer and deletions more numerous at VDJ junctions in type 1 diabetes patients.

V dropped 7 bases and J dropped 4; count of bases not matched to a gene: 4. CDR3 length equals 14 residues. Per the germline V gene, CDR1 is MNHNY and CDR2 is SVGAGI (reference sequence). Sequenced input: Tregs from blood. The rearrangement uses TRBV6-6 and TRBJ1-5, with 10 bases that match TRBD1. This TCR derives from a woman aged 25 to 39 with type 1 diabetes. CDR3 residues: CASTRTGGNQPQHF. The CDR3 DNA is TGTGCCAGCACTCGGACAGGGGGTAATCAGCCCCAGCATTTT.